This T cell receptor (beta chain) was obtained from a study of Tregs in tolerant kidney transplant recipients (dated by TCRdb to the late 2010s). For context, the study as a whole: The transplants used related donors with nonmyeloablative bone marrow transplantation, and mixed chimerism in the human trials was transient. Before combined kidney and bone marrow transplantation, this study identified donor-specific regulatory T cells using TCRbeta sequencing and then followed those same cells after transplant. The paper as a whole reports these results and caveats: Donor-specific Treg expansion exceeded global Treg expansion in tolerant patients, suggesting antigen-driven rather than nonspecific expansion. Biological reproducibility was not directly assessed, although technical replication error appeared to be minimal. The study was limited by small patient numbers, and the findings need validation in larger populations and under other immunosuppression protocols. PCR primers changed over time for some patients, so nucleotide-level comparison across those patients' samples was not possible. Expanding Tregs with activated donor B cells appeared to identify the most biologically relevant and donor-specific TCRbeta repertoire.

Taken from cysteine to phenylalanine, the CDR3 has 15 residues. Of all the DNA, just the CDR3 is kept, 45 bases in frame from base 1. CDR1 and CDR2 (LNHNV, YYDKDF) derive from the germline V gene (reference sequence). V is cut by 4 bases and J by 4 bases, and the space between the germline ends is 13 bases. The sample's time point label, in plain terms: blood sample drawn before combined kidney and bone marrow transplant. Thawed PBMCs were FACS-sorted into unstimulated Tregs (CD4+CD25+CD127-), CD4+ non-Tregs (CD4+CD25-), CD4 cells and CD8 cells. The patients were a few recipients of combined kidney and bone marrow transplants from the ITN036ST trial, and samples were available only from these trial subjects. Healthy control blood was processed to PBMCs by Ficoll density gradient and cryopreserved, and patient PBMCs were collected before and after transplant. This clone was observed a single time. The antigen it binds to is not known. No much larger clone is present one base from it, and per-base qualities are unavailable.

For TCRbeta CDR3 sequencing, genomic DNA from the sorted cells was extracted using the QIAGEN DNeasy Blood and Tissue Kit. Through immunoSEQ, high-throughput TCRbeta CDR3 sequencing was done commercially, including PCR amplification with internal controls and bias correction. The paper's data handling went like this. Unique productive TCRbeta sequences were defined by CDR3 nucleotide sequence where primers matched, and otherwise by CDR3 amino acid sequence together with Vbeta and Jbeta genes. As a correction for sorting error, sequences shared between sorted populations at a frequency ratio of 2:1 or less were discarded, and the remaining shared sequences were assigned to the higher population. Sequences were defined as donor-reactive when expanded at least 5-fold in CFSE-low cells versus unstimulated cells and present at a frequency of at least 0.01% in CFSE-low cells. Jensen-Shannon divergence calculated on the top 100 TCRbeta sequences ranked by frequency was used to measure repertoire divergence. When a sample had multiple sequencing runs, each run was corrected for sorting error separately and the runs were then pooled. TCRdb carries this immuneACCESS record with in-frame sequences only. Its versions omit some clonotypes, under half of them owing to an unresolved V gene in the studies checked, with the rest unexplained. Clonal size and the V and J genes are those of that table, whereas D and trimming came from the DNA. The sample table shows more than 60,000 clones, and roughly 98% are seen once. The top ten hold around 0.6% of the sample.

The specimen was CD4+ T cells from blood, collected before the transplant. The clonotype was recovered from a human donor who received a combined kidney and bone marrow transplant. The chain is encoded by TRBV15 joined to TRBJ2-2; the D gene is perhaps TRBD2, from 5 matching bases. Read as DNA, the sequence is TGTGCCACCAGCACAGAGAGGGTTGCCACCGGGGAGCTGTTTTTT. It encodes CATSTERVATGELFF.